The present T cell receptor (beta chain) was sequenced within a study of cytomegalovirus exposure and HLA in healthy donors. Findings and limits, study-wide: Rare TCR sequences dominated, though some public TCRs recurred in many donors.

TCRdb's table, derived via immunoSEQ multiplex PCR, lists solely in-frame clones and lacks some. Counted here are about 98,000 clones, roughly nine tenths occurring once; the ten biggest clones make up roughly 3.7%. Notes on this clone: Its antigen is undetermined.

This CDR3 has 15 amino acids. Trimming removed 3 bases from V and 0 bases from J, with 10 bases in between. CDR1 and CDR2 (germline): MNHNS, SASEGT. Sequencing was performed on PBMCs. The TCR comes from a woman in her twenties or thirties in good health and CMV-seronegative. This rearrangement joins TRBV6-1 to TRBJ2-3; D gene ambiguous. The DNA for the CDR3 is TGTGCCAGCAGTGATCAACTTCCGAGCACAGATACGCAGTATTTT. Translated, it gives CASSDQLPSTDTQYF.